The 5 T cell receptor beta chains below were found in one sample sequenced in a study of T cells after yellow fever vaccination. TCRdb reprocessed the 5' RACE reads with MiXCR, giving one entry per CDR3 protein. Here the sample spans about 210,000 distinct CDR3 sequences, approximately 3.2% being singletons. The sample consisted of CD4+ T cells sorted from PBMCs, taken 10 days after the yellow fever booster vaccination. The receptors derive from a man aged 18-30 years who received the YFV17D yellow fever vaccine.

The J gene is TRBJ2-7, the V gene TRBV7-8; 9 bases are a match to TRBD2. The CDR3 runs 15 residues. Germline lookup yields CDR1 SGHVS and CDR2 FQNEAQ. V was clipped by 5 bases and J by 2 bases; unmatched bases: 7. The CDR3 DNA is TGTGCCAGCAGCATGGGACTAGCAATACCCTACGAGCAGTACTTC. Protein sequence: CASSMGLAIPYEQYF.

The V call is TRBV6-1, the J call TRBJ2-2; TRBD1 might be the D (6 bases). The CDR3 sequence is 13 residues long. V was trimmed by 4 bases and J by 8 bases, leaving 11 bases between them. Germline V gene lookup returns CDR1 MNHNS and CDR2 SASEGT. CDR3 DNA: TGTGCCAGCAGTGCGAACAGGGAGGGGGAGCTGTTTTTT. Translation: CASSANREGELFF.

This clonotype was seen a handful of times. The rearrangement joins TRBV6-5 to TRBJ1-5; possibly TRBD1 for D (6 bases). V gave up 10 bases and J gave up 6 bases, with 16 bases separating them. The germline V gene encodes CDR1 MNHEY and CDR2 SVGAGI. CDR3 length: 13 residues. In DNA form, the CDR3 reads TGTGCCACCGGACAGACGTTTGGTCAGCCCCAGCATTTT. This codes for CATGQTFGQPQHF.

This chain links TRBV9 with TRBJ2-6, with TRBD1 as a possible D gene (6 bases). CDR1 and CDR2 (germline): SGDLS, YYNGEE. V lost 0 bases and J 2 bases, leaving 6 bases between the germline ends. The CDR3 extends over 15 amino acids. The chain's CDR3 is CASSVAGAGANVLTF. CDR3 DNA sequence: TGTGCCAGCAGCGTAGCAGGGGCTGGGGCCAACGTCCTGACTTTC.

This clonotype was picked up many times. The chain combines TRBV4-3 with TRBJ1-6; tentative D call: TRBD1 (5 bases). The ends were cut back, 0 bases at V and 4 bases at J, with 10 bases in the middle. Germline V CDR1 and CDR2: LGHNA, YSLEER. This CDR3 is built from 16 residues. CDR3: CASSQDFAGYNSPLHF. The CDR3, as DNA: TGCGCCAGCAGCCAAGATTTTGCAGGGTATAATTCACCCCTCCACTTT.